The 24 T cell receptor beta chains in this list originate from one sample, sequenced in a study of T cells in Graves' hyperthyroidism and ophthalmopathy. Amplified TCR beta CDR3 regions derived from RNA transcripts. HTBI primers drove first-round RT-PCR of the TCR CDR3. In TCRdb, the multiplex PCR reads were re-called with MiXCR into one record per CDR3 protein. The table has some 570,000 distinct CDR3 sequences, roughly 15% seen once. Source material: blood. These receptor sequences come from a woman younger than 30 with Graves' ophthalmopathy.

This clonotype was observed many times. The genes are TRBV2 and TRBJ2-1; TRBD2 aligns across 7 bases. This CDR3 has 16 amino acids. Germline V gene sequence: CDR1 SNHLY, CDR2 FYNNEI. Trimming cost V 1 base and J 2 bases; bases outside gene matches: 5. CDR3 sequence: CASSEDSGITYNEQFF. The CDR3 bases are TGTGCCAGCAGTGAAGACAGCGGGATAACCTACAATGAGCAGTTCTTC.

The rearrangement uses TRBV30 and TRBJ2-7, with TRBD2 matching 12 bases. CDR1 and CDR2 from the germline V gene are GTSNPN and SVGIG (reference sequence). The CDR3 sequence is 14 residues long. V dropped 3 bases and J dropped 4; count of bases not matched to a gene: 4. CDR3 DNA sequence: TGTGCCTGGAGGAAGACTAGCGGGGGTTACGAGCAGTACTTC. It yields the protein CAWRKTSGGYEQYF.

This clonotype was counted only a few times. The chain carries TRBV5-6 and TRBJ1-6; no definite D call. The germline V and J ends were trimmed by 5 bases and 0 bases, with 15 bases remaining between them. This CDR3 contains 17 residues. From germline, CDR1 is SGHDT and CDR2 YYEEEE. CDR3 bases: TGTGCCAGCAGTCTGATTTCTTCGATCTCCTATAATTCACCCCTCCACTTT. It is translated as CASSLISSISYNSPLHF.

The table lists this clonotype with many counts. The CDR3 bases are TGCAGTGCTAGGGGTACGGCCAGGGGGCTTGATGGCTACACCTTC. This translates into CSARGTARGLDGYTF. This rearrangement joins TRBV20-1 to TRBJ1-2, with 8 bases aligning to TRBD1. Trimming cost V 3 bases and J 6 bases; bases outside gene matches: 12. This CDR3 region has 15 residues. Germline V gene lookup returns CDR1 DFQATT and CDR2 SNEGSKA (reference sequence).

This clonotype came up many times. CDR3 bases: TGTGCCTCCCGACCGGTGCGGGATTATGGCTACACCTTC. Protein product: CASRPVRDYGYTF. The genes are TRBV30 and TRBJ1-2; D unresolved. Trimming took off 7 bases at V and 5 bases at J, with 17 bases between the two ends. The CDR3 loop spans 13 amino acids. Germline V CDR1 and CDR2: GTSNPN, SVGIG (reference sequence).

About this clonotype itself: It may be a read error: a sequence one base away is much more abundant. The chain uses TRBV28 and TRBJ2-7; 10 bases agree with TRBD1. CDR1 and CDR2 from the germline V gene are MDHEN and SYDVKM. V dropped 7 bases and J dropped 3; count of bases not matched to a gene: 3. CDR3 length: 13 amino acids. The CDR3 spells CASKRTGGYEQYF. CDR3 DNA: TGTGCCAGCAAGCGGACAGGGGGCTACGAGCAGTACTTC.

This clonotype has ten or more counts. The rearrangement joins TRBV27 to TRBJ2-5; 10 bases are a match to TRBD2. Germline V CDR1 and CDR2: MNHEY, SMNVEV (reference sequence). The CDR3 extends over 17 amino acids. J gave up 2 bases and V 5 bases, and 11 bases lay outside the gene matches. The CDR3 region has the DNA TGTGCCAGCAGTACTATTAGCGGGGGGATACATCAAGAGACCCAGTACTTC. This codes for CASSTISGGIHQETQYF.

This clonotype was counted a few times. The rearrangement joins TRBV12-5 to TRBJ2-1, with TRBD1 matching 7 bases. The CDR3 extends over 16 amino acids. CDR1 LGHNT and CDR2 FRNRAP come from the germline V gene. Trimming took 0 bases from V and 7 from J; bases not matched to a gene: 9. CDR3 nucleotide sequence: TGTGCTAGTGGTTTGGTATTTACAGGGGACCCTAATGAGCAGTTCTTC. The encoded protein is CASGLVFTGDPNEQFF.

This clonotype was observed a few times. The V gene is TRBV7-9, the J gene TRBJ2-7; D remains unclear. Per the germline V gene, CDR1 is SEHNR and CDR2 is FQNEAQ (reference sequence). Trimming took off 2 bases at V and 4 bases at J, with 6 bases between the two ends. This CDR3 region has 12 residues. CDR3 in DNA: TGTGCCAGCAGCTTAAGGCAATACGAGCAGTACTTC. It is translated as CASSLRQYEQYF.

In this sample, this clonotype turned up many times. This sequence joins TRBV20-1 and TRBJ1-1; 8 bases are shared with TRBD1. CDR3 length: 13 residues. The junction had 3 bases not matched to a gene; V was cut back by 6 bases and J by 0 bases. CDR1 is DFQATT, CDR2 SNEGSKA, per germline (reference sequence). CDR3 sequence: CSARDRLNTEAFF. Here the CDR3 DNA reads TGCAGTGCCCGGGACAGGCTGAACACTGAAGCTTTCTTT.

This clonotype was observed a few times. CDR3 DNA sequence: TGCGCCAGCAGCCAAGACGAGGGGGCTAGCACAGATACGCAGTATTTT. It codes for CASSQDEGASTDTQYF. J is TRBJ2-3 and V is TRBV4-1; TRBD1 aligns across 7 bases. There are 16 residues in the CDR3. Germline loops: CDR1 MGHRA, CDR2 YSYEKL. Losses at the gene ends were 0 bases for V and 0 bases for J; bases not matched to a gene: 3.

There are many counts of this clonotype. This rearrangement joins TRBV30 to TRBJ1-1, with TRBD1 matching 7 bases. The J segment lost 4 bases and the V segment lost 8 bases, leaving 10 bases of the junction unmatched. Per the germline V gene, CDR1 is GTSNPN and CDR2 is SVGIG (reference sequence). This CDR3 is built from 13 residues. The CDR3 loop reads CASYRGRATEAFF. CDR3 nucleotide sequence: TGTGCCAGTTACAGGGGCCGCGCCACTGAAGCTTTCTTT.

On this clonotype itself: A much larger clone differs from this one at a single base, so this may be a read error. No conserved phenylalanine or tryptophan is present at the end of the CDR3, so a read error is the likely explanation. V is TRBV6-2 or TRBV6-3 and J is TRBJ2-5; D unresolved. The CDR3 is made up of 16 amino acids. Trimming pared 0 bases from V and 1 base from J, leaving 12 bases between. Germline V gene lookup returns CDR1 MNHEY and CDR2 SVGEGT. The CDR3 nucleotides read TGTGCCAGCAGTTACTCTCCCGGCACCCCCCAAGAGACCCAGTACCTC. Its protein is CASSYSPGTPQETQYL.

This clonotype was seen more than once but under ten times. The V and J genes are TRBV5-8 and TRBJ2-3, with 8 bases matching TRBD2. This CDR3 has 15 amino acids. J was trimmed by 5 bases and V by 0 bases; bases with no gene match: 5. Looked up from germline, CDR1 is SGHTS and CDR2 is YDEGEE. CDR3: CASSLELAGKDTQYF. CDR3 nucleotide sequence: TGTGCCAGCAGCTTGGAATTAGCGGGGAAAGATACGCAGTATTTT.

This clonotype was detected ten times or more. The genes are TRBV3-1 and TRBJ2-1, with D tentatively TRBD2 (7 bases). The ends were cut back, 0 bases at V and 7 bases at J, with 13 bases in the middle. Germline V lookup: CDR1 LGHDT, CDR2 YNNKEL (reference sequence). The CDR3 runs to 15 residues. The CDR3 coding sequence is TGTGCCAGCAGCCAAGATCCGGGGGGCCATAATGAGCAGTTCTTC. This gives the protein CASSQDPGGHNEQFF.

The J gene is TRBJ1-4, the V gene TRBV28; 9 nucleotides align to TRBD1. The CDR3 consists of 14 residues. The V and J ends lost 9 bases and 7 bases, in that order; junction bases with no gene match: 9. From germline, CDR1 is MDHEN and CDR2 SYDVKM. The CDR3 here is CASQNRGLSEKLFF. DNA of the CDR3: TGTGCCAGTCAAAACAGGGGGCTCAGTGAAAAACTGTTTTTT.

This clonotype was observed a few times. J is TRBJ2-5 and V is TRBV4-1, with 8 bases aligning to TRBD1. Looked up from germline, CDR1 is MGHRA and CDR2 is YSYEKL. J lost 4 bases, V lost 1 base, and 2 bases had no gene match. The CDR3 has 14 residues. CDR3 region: CASSQGTGRETQYF. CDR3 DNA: TGCGCCAGCAGCCAAGGGACAGGGAGAGAGACCCAGTACTTC.

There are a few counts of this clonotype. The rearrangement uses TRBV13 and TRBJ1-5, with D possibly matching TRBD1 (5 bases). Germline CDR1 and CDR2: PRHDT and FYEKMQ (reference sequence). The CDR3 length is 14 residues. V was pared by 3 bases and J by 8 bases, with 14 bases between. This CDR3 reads CASSLAGSKEPQHF. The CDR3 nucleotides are TGTGCCAGCAGCTTGGCAGGGTCCAAGGAGCCCCAGCATTTT.

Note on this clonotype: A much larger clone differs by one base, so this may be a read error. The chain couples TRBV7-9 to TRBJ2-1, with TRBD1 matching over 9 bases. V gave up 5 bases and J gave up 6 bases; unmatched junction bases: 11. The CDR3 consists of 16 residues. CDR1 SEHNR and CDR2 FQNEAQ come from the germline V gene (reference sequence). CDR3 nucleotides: TGTGCCAGCAGCCCCCCACGGACAGGGGTGGGCAATGAGCAGTTCTTC. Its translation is CASSPPRTGVGNEQFF.

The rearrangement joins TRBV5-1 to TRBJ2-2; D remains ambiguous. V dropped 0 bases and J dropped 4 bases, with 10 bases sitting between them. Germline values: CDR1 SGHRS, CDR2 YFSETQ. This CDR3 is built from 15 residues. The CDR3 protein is CASSLALTPTGELFF. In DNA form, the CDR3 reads TGCGCCAGCAGCTTGGCACTGACTCCCACCGGGGAGCTGTTTTTT.

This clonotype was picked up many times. The CDR3 here is CASSYSGLAGETQYF. The CDR3 DNA is TGTGCCAGCAGTTACTCCGGGCTAGCAGGAGAGACCCAGTACTTC. This chain joins TRBV6-5 and TRBJ2-5; tentative D call: TRBD2 (5 bases). Trimming took 0 bases from V and 4 from J, leaving 12 bases between them. The CDR3 extends over 15 amino acids. Per germline, CDR1 MNHEY and CDR2 SVGAGI.

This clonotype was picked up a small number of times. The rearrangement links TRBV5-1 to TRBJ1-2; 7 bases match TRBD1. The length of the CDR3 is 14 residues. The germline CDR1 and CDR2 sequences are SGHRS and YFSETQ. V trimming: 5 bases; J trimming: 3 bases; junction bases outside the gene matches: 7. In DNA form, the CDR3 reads TGCGCCAGCAGGGGACCCGGGACAGACTATGGCTACACCTTC. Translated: CASRGPGTDYGYTF.

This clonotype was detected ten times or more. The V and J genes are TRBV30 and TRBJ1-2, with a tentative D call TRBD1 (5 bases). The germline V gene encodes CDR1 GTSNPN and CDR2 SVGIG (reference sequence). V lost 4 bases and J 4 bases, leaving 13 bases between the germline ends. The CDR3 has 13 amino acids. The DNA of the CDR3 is TGTGCCTGGAAAAACAGGCGATCCTATGGCTACACCTTC. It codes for CAWKNRRSYGYTF.

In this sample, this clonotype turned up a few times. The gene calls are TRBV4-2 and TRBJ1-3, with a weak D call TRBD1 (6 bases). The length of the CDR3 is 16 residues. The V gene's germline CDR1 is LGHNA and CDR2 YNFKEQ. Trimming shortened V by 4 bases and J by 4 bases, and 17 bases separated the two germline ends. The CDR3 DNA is TGTGCCAGCAGCCCGGGCCACAGGGTGTCAGGAAACACCATATATTTT. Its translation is CASSPGHRVSGNTIYF.